The 29 T cell receptor beta chains given below trace back to one sample, sequenced in a study of OX40 agonist ivuxolimab in advanced cancers. Clones were sequenced by immunoSEQ multiplex PCR, and TCRdb holds only the in-frame ones, with some missing. This sample has about 110,000 clones, with 85% to 95% found just once. This specimen was CD4+ or CD8+ T cells sorted from blood, taken in a trial of the OX40 agonist ivuxolimab. All receptors derive from an adult with an advanced solid tumor such as melanoma, head and neck, liver or kidney cancer.

Worth noting for this clone: Germline and junction disagree at one end, which may indicate a read error. The V call is TRBV30, the J call TRBJ2-1, with a tentative D call TRBD1 (5 bases). Germline V gives CDR1 GTSNPN, CDR2 SVGIG (reference sequence). This CDR3 region has 15 residues. CDR3 loop: CAWSVRVGAYNEQFF. CDR3 nucleotide sequence: TGTGCCTGGAGTGTACGGGTAGGGGCCTATAATGAGCAGTTCTTC.

The chain employs TRBV29-1 and TRBJ2-3; D possibly uses TRBD1 or TRBD2 (6 bases each). V was trimmed by 6 bases and J by 2 bases, leaving 12 bases between them. The CDR3 totals 13 residues. Germline-derived CDR1 and CDR2 are SQVTM and ANQGSEA. The CDR3 DNA reads TGCAGCGTCGGGGGCGGAAACACAGATACGCAGTATTTT. Translation: CSVGGGNTDTQYF.

V is TRBV27 and J is TRBJ1-2, with 9 nucleotides matching TRBD1. With V trimmed by 5 bases and J by 6 bases, 7 bases remained unmatched. CDR1 and CDR2 (germline): MNHEY, SMNVEV (reference sequence). This CDR3 contains 14 residues. DNA for the CDR3: TGTGCCAGCAGTCCGACGGGACAGGGAAATGGCTACACCTTC. Its protein product is CASSPTGQGNGYTF.

The CDR3 region is CATSSQREGYEQYF. The CDR3 coding sequence is TGTGCCACCAGCAGCCAGCGGGAAGGCTACGAGCAGTACTTC. This chain connects TRBV15 to TRBJ2-7, with 7 nucleotides matching TRBD2. V was clipped by 3 bases and J by 3 bases; unmatched bases: 5. Germline V gene sequence: CDR1 LNHNV, CDR2 YYDKDF (reference sequence). The CDR3 totals 14 residues.

The chain recombines TRBV7-9 with TRBJ2-5; D remains ambiguous. Trimming removed 8 bases from V and 3 bases from J, with 7 bases in between. This CDR3 has 11 amino acids. The germline V gene has CDR1 SEHNR and CDR2 FQNEAQ (reference sequence). CDR3 DNA sequence: TGTGCCAGCGGCAGGAAAGAGACCCAGTACTTC. Residues: CASGRKETQYF.

The V call is TRBV9, the J call TRBJ2-7; 13 positions match TRBD2. Trimming at V came to 4 bases and at J to 7 bases, leaving 11 bases not matched to a gene. This CDR3 region has 16 residues. Germline CDR1 and CDR2: SGDLS and YYNGEE. The CDR3 region has the DNA TGTGCCAGCAGCTCCGGACTAGCGGGGGCCCGGGGTGAGCAGTACTTC. It codes for CASSSGLAGARGEQYF. Drawing the rest from reference TRBV9 and TRBJ2-7, the complete variable domain is DSGVTQTPKHLITATGQRVTLRCSPRSGDLSVYWYQQSLDQGLQFLIQYYNGEERAKGNILERFSAQQFPDLHSELNLSSLELGDSALYFCASSSGLAGARGEQYFGPGTRLTVT.

This rearrangement joins TRBV7-8 to TRBJ1-1; no definite D call. Germline lookup yields CDR1 SGHVS and CDR2 FQNEAQ. The CDR3 loop spans 16 amino acids. V gave up 2 bases and J gave up 0 bases, with 13 bases separating them. CDR3 in amino acids: CASSLKGGRMNTEAFF. The CDR3 nucleotides are TGTGCCAGCAGCTTAAAGGGAGGCAGGATGAACACTGAAGCTTTCTTT.

In DNA form, the CDR3 reads TGCGCCAGCAGCCCCCTGGGCGGGGGCGGGGAGCTGTTTTTT. Translating it yields CASSPLGGGGELFF. This chain connects TRBV5-1 to TRBJ2-2, with TRBD2 matching 7 bases. Germline CDR1 SGHRS, CDR2 YFSETQ. CDR3 length: 14 amino acids. V was clipped by 4 bases and J by 7 bases; unmatched bases: 7.

The rearrangement joins TRBV6-1 to TRBJ1-5; tentatively, D is TRBD1 (5 bases). The CDR3 covers 16 residues. With 4 bases removed from V and 6 bases from J, the gap between germline ends came to 19 bases. CDR1 MNHNS and CDR2 SASEGT come from the germline V gene. The CDR3 DNA follows: TGTGCCAGCAGTGTAAACGGACAACTCCAACGTCAGCCCCAGCATTTT. Translating it yields CASSVNGQLQRQPQHF.

CDR3 nucleotide sequence: TGTGCCAGCAGTTCCGGGACAGGGGTATATGGCTACACCTTC. This gives the protein CASSSGTGVYGYTF. The chain couples TRBV28 to TRBJ1-2, with 10 bases lining up with TRBD1. The CDR3 has 14 residues. Per germline, CDR1 MDHEN and CDR2 SYDVKM. J was trimmed by 5 bases and V by 4 bases; bases with no gene match: 4.

The chain couples TRBV6-5 to TRBJ1-3, with D unclear. V shed 6 bases and J shed 2 bases, with 14 bases lying between them. Germline V CDR1 and CDR2: MNHEY, SVGAGI. This CDR3 is 15 amino acids long. The CDR3 DNA reads as TGTGCCAGCAGCCCTTTAAAGGTCCCTGGAAACACCATATATTTT. This sequence encodes CASSPLKVPGNTIYF.

The chain joins TRBV21-1 to TRBJ1-5; the table's D call, TRBD1, was not checked against the DNA. TRBV21-1 is a listed pseudogene. The CDR3 spans 14 residues. CDR3 in amino acids: CASSKGQGNQPQHF. The CDR3 DNA reads TGTGCCAGCAGCAAAGGACAGGGGAATCAGCCCCAGCATTTT.

This chain uses TRBV6-5 with TRBJ2-7; TRBD1 is a possible D gene (5 bases). The CDR3 runs 14 residues. V was trimmed by 2 bases and J by 4 bases, leaving 12 bases between them. CDR1 MNHEY and CDR2 SVGAGI come from the germline V gene. DNA for the CDR3: TGTGCCAGCAGTTACGTTCAGGGTGAATACGAGCAGTACTTC. Its protein is CASSYVQGEYEQYF.

The chain combines TRBV18 with TRBJ1-2, with 7 bases that match TRBD1. V shed 6 bases and J 7 bases; nucleotides not matched to a gene: 14. Germline loops: CDR1 KGHSH, CDR2 LQKENI. CDR3 length equals 15 residues. CDR3 residues: CASSVLEGARSGYTF. Here the CDR3 DNA reads TGTGCCAGCTCCGTACTAGAGGGGGCGCGGAGTGGCTACACCTTC.

The rearrangement uses TRBV30 and TRBJ2-2; either TRBD1 or TRBD2 may supply D (5 bases each). CDR1 and CDR2 from the germline V gene are GTSNPN and SVGIG (reference sequence). V gave up 2 bases and J gave up 0 bases, with 13 bases separating them. The CDR3 is 16 amino acids. CDR3 in DNA: TGTGCCTGGAGTTCAAGGGGAGCTTCGAACACCGGGGAGCTGTTTTTT. Its protein is CAWSSRGASNTGELFF.

The chain has TRBV6-1 and TRBJ2-7; TRBD1 is a possible D gene (6 bases). CDR3 length: 15 residues. Trimming removed 1 base from V and 2 bases from J, with 12 bases in between. Looked up from germline, CDR1 is MNHNS and CDR2 is SASEGT. CDR3 sequence: CASSEVPGVAYEQYF. Here the CDR3 DNA reads TGTGCCAGCAGTGAAGTTCCAGGGGTGGCCTACGAGCAGTACTTC.

This clone showed up just a few times. The rearrangement uses TRBV11-2 and TRBJ2-3; 9 nucleotides line up with TRBD1. Trimming took 5 bases from V and 4 from J; bases not matched to a gene: 7. CDR3 length: 15 amino acids. Germline assignment: CDR1 SGHAT and CDR2 FQNNGV. CDR3 coding DNA: TGTGCCAGCAGCCCGAGACAGGGGGGTTCAGATACGCAGTATTTT. Translation: CASSPRQGGSDTQYF.

The gene calls are TRBV6-5 and TRBJ1-3; D might be TRBD1 (5 bases). The CDR3 length is 15 residues. With 6 bases removed from V and 4 bases from J, the gap between germline ends came to 16 bases. CDR1 and CDR2 (germline): MNHEY, SVGAGI. CDR3: CASSPAGRLGNTIYF. CDR3 coding DNA: TGTGCCAGCAGCCCTGCAGGGAGATTGGGAAACACCATATATTTT.

The V gene is TRBV10-2, the J gene TRBJ1-1; D is perhaps TRBD1 (6 bases). The CDR3 has 16 residues. Trimming shortened V by 6 bases and J by 0 bases, and 17 bases separated the two germline ends. CDR1 and CDR2 from the germline V gene are WSHSY and SAAADI. The CDR3 region is CASRDPGHWMNTEAFF. The CDR3 nucleotides read TGCGCCAGCAGGGATCCGGGACATTGGATGAACACTGAAGCTTTCTTT.

The V call is TRBV20-1, the J call TRBJ2-7; no clear D. V lost 0 bases and J 4 bases, leaving 4 bases between the germline ends. Looked up from germline, CDR1 is DFQATT and CDR2 is SNEGSKA (reference sequence). This CDR3 comprises 11 residues. The CDR3 spells CSARDEYEQYF. The CDR3 DNA reads TGCAGTGCTAGAGATGAGTACGAGCAGTACTTC.

The chain combines TRBV5-5 with TRBJ1-5; D ambiguous. With 2 bases removed from V and 0 bases from J, the gap between germline ends came to 15 bases. The CDR3 runs to 17 residues. The germline CDR1 and CDR2 sequences are SGHKS and YYEKEE (reference sequence). For the CDR3, the DNA is TGTGCCAGCAGCTTAAGACCGCAGACCTATAGCAATCAGCCCCAGCATTTT. It encodes CASSLRPQTYSNQPQHF. The full variable domain, with the rest looked up from reference TRBV5-5 and TRBJ1-5, is DAGVTQSPTHLIKTRGQQVTLRCSPISGHKSVSWYQQVLGQGPQFIFQYYEKEERGRGNFPDRFSARQFPNYSSELNVNALLLGDSALYLCASSLRPQTYSNQPQHFGDGTRLSIL.

The chain uses TRBV7-3 and TRBJ2-3; D gene uncertain. The CDR3 consists of 13 residues. Trimming left V 4 bases short and J 5 bases short, with 10 bases between. Germline loops: CDR1 SGHTA, CDR2 FQGTGA. The DNA for the CDR3 is TGTGCCAGCAGCTACGATCCCGGAGATACGCAGTATTTT. This codes for CASSYDPGDTQYF.

The chain couples TRBV19 to TRBJ2-1; 7 bases agree with TRBD1. The CDR3 contains 16 residues. Unmatched junction bases numbered 12, after V lost 1 base and J lost 9 bases. From germline, CDR1 is LNHDA and CDR2 SQIVND (reference sequence). The CDR3 DNA follows: TGTGCCAGTAGTATAGGTTCAACAGGGGCGGGTCGTGAGCAGTTCTTC. It specifies CASSIGSTGAGREQFF.

The rearrangement links TRBV9 to TRBJ2-1; 10 bases are a match to TRBD2. This CDR3 has 15 amino acids. Looked up from germline, CDR1 is SGDLS and CDR2 is YYNGEE. With 0 bases clipped from V and 9 bases from J, the junction kept 6 bases outside the gene matches. This CDR3 reads CASSVEAGGPREQFF. The CDR3 DNA follows: TGTGCCAGCAGCGTAGAAGCGGGAGGGCCCCGTGAGCAGTTCTTC.

The rearrangement joins TRBV2 to TRBJ2-1, with a weak D call TRBD1 (6 bases). Trimming took 7 bases from V and 8 from J, leaving 15 bases between them. This CDR3 comprises 13 residues. Germline assignment: CDR1 SNHLY and CDR2 FYNNEI. The CDR3 region is CASIRQGKDEQFF. CDR3 sequence (DNA): TGTGCCAGCATTAGGCAGGGGAAGGATGAGCAGTTCTTC.

This clone ranks as medium-sized. A read error may produce the germline difference seen at one junction end. The V call is TRBV12-5, the J call TRBJ1-4; D remains unclear. This CDR3 comprises 11 residues. Germline-derived CDR1 and CDR2 are LGHNT and FRNRAP. The CDR3 spells CASGLDEKLFF. DNA for the CDR3: TGTGCTAGTGGTTTGGATGAGAAACTGTTTTTT. The full variable domain, completed using reference TRBV12-5 and TRBJ1-4, is DARVTQTPRHKVTEMGQEVTMRCQPILGHNTVFWYRQTMMQGLELLAYFRNRAPLDDSGMPKDRFSAEMPDATLATLKIQPSEPRDSAVYFCASGLDEKLFFGSGTQLSVL.

CDR3 amino acids: CASSREPGATQYF. CDR3 sequence (DNA): TGTGCCAGCAGTAGAGAGCCTGGAGCGACCCAGTACTTC. V gene TRBV6-4 combines with J gene TRBJ2-5; no firm D call. Germline V gives CDR1 MRHNA, CDR2 SNTAGT. This CDR3 has 13 amino acids. V lost 5 bases and J lost 7, with 14 bases in between.

The gene calls are TRBV7-9 and TRBJ1-1; possibly TRBD1 for D (5 bases). V was clipped by 0 bases and J by 0 bases, with 8 bases between them. Per germline, CDR1 SEHNR and CDR2 FQNEAQ (reference sequence). There are 15 residues in the CDR3. CDR3 sequence: CASSLARGVNTEAFF. In DNA, the CDR3 is TGTGCCAGCAGCTTAGCGAGGGGAGTGAACACTGAAGCTTTCTTT.

The J gene is TRBJ2-1, the V gene TRBV5-1; D is tentatively TRBD1 or TRBD2 (5 bases each). Germline V gene data show CDR1 as SGHRS and CDR2 as YFSETQ. The V gene lost 0 bases and the J gene lost 15 bases, with 22 bases spanning the gap. This CDR3 has 15 residues. Written as DNA, the CDR3 is TGCGCCAGCAGCTTGGCCGGGGACCAGGTCTCCTCGCGGTTCTTC. The encoded protein is CASSLAGDQVSSRFF.